Reported below is one T cell receptor beta chain. Its antigen is not known. Germline-derived CDR1 and CDR2 are SGHDT and YYEEEE. V gave up 3 bases and J gave up 5 bases; unmatched junction bases: 8. The CDR3 loop spans 14 amino acids. The record originates from a study of T cell responses to AZD1222 COVID-19 vaccine. General study points: Receipt of two AZD1222 doses was followed by a rise in Spike-specific TCR breadth and depth. Seropositive at baseline were only a handful of AZD1222 recipients.

Assay: immunoSEQ multiplex PCR; the TCRdb copy retains only in-frame clones and omits some. The table has tens of thousands of clones, roughly 80% seen once; the top ten hold around 5%. The sequence derives from an adult in good health. The chain uses TRBV5-6 and TRBJ2-7; 7 bases fit TRBD1. Sequenced material: peripheral blood, taken on day 0 of AZD1222 vaccination. In nucleotides, the CDR3 is TGTGCCAGCAGCTCACGACAGGGTACCAACGAGCAGTACTTC. This encodes CASSSRQGTNEQYF. Drawing the rest from reference TRBV5-6 and TRBJ2-7, the complete variable domain is DAGVTQSPTHLIKTRGQQVTLRCSPKSGHDTVSWYQQALGQGPQFIFQYYEEEERQRGNFPDRFSGHQFPNYSSELNVNALLLGDSALYLCASSSRQGTNEQYFGPGTRLTVT.